This TCR beta chain was sequenced in a study of cytomegalovirus exposure and HLA in healthy donors. Overall study results and limits: Reportedly, HLA-A and HLA-B alleles of most subjects were accurately predicted from TCR beta.

PCR amplification relied on 60 Vbeta primers (plus 13 Jbeta primers). Sequenced by immunoSEQ multiplex PCR; TCRdb stores in-frame clones only, minus some. In the table there are about 140,000 clones, approximately 80% of which are singletons. This CDR3 is 14 amino acids long. V was cut by 1 base and J by 2 bases, with 8 bases left in between. In germline, CDR1 is MGHRA, CDR2 YSYEKL. On this clone: What it binds is not known.

Material for sequencing was PBMCs. This TCR derives from a woman in her thirties or forties in good health and CMV-seropositive. The J gene is TRBJ2-5, the V gene TRBV4-1; D remains unclear. DNA for the CDR3: TGCGCCAGCAGCCAAGTATCCGGTCAAGAGACCCAGTACTTC. Translation gives CASSQVSGQETQYF.